Each of the 18 T cell receptor beta chains below was sequenced from the same sample in a study of Graves' ophthalmopathy and Graves' hyperthyroidism. Amplification targeted the TCR beta CDR3 regions, with RNA transcripts as the source material. HTBI primers served in a first-round RT-PCR, which a second-round multiplex PCR followed. Each CDR3 protein gets one entry after TCRdb re-called the multiplex PCR reads with MiXCR. The repertoire consists of about 700,000 distinct CDR3 sequences, with roughly 41% occurring once and the leading ten covering about 40%. What was sequenced was peripheral blood. Receptors were obtained from an adult man with Graves' ophthalmopathy.

V and J are TRBV7-2 and TRBJ1-4; D uncertain. Per the germline V gene, CDR1 is SGHTA and CDR2 is FQGNSA. The CDR3 totals 16 residues. Trimming stripped 5 bases from V and 5 bases from J, with 18 bases between. CDR3 in DNA: TGTGCCAGCAGCCGCGCCGGATTGGAGCGAAATGAAAAACTGTTTTTT. It translates to CASSRAGLERNEKLFF.

The CDR3 sequence is CASSLGTGGWTNEKLFF. CDR3 nucleotide sequence: TGTGCCAGCAGCCTAGGGACAGGGGGTTGGACTAATGAAAAACTGTTTTTT. The chain links TRBV7-9 to TRBJ1-4; 11 bases fit TRBD1. From germline, CDR1 is SEHNR and CDR2 FQNEAQ (reference sequence). CDR3 length equals 17 residues. J lost 2 bases, V lost 5 bases, and 7 bases had no gene match.

This clonotype was detected ten times or more. The V and J genes are TRBV7-2 and TRBJ1-6; D gene unclear. There are 14 residues in the CDR3. V lost 1 base and J lost 8, with 9 bases in between. In germline, CDR1 is SGHTA, CDR2 FQGNSA. CDR3: CASSLGSEHSPLHF. The DNA of the CDR3 is TGTGCCAGCAGCTTAGGGTCGGAGCATTCACCCCTCCACTTT.

The V call is TRBV11-2, the J call TRBJ2-7; possible D gene TRBD2, 5 bases. This CDR3 region has 13 residues. V was pared by 6 bases and J by 0 bases, with 9 bases between. CDR1 and CDR2 (germline): SGHAT, FQNNGV. The CDR3 nucleotides read TGTGCCAGCAGGCGGGTAAGCTCCTACGAGCAGTACTTC. Translation gives CASRRVSSYEQYF.

In regard to this clonotype: A much more abundant neighbour one base away suggests this may be a read error. The V call is TRBV15, the J call TRBJ2-7; TRBD1 matches 9 bases. This CDR3 spans 16 amino acids. From germline, CDR1 is LNHNV and CDR2 YYDKDF (reference sequence). The DNA for the CDR3 is TGTGCCACCAGCGGAGATCTCGGGACAGGGACCTACGAGCAGTACTTC. Translation: CATSGDLGTGTYEQYF.

V usage is TRBV7-9 and J usage is TRBJ2-7, with 12 bases identical to TRBD2. This CDR3 is 16 amino acids long. V dropped 5 bases and J dropped 0; count of bases not matched to a gene: 5. In germline, CDR1 is SEHNR, CDR2 FQNEAQ (reference sequence). DNA of the CDR3: TGTGCCAGCAGCGCCCTGACTAGCGGGAGCTCCTACGAGCAGTACTTC. This codes for CASSALTSGSSYEQYF. Using reference TRBV7-9 and TRBJ2-7 for the parts outside the CDR3, the full variable domain is DTGVSQNPRHKITKRGQNVTFRCDPISEHNRLYWYRQTLGQGPEFLTYFQNEAQLEKSRLLSDRFSAERPKGSFSTLEIQRTEQGDSAMYLCASSALTSGSSYEQYFGPGTRLTVT.

This clonotype appeared once. The junction differs from germline at one of its ends, possibly a read error. The chain couples TRBV24-1 to TRBJ1-5, with 8 bases fitting TRBD1. The CDR3 has 18 amino acids. Germline CDR1 KGHDR, CDR2 SFDVKD. CDR3 bases: TGTGCCAGCAGTGAACGGACAGGGACAGATTATAGCAATCAGCCCCAGCATTTT. Residues: CASSERTGTDYSNQPQHF.

This clonotype was picked up a small number of times. Germline is not matched at one junction end, which may reflect a read error. The gene calls are TRBV7-9 and TRBJ1-4; 8 positions agree with TRBD1. In germline, CDR1 is SEHNR, CDR2 FQNEAQ (reference sequence). This CDR3 contains 15 residues. The CDR3 DNA follows: TGCGCCAGCAGCGCCTCGACAGGGGTGAATGAAAAACTGTTTTTT. Encoded protein: CASSASTGVNEKLFF.

This clonotype was observed at least ten times. The J gene is TRBJ1-2, the V gene TRBV2, with 8 bases that match TRBD1. Germline-derived CDR1 and CDR2 are SNHLY and FYNNEI. J gave up 4 bases and V 6 bases, and 7 bases lay outside the gene matches. The CDR3 spans 14 residues. The CDR3 DNA follows: TGTGCCAGCAGCCAGGGGGCGCAGGGCTATGGCTACACCTTC. Its translation is CASSQGAQGYGYTF.

This clonotype was recorded at least ten times. The chain recombines TRBV9 with TRBJ2-5; D remains ambiguous. Germline lookup yields CDR1 SGDLS and CDR2 YYNGEE. V was pared by 3 bases and J by 0 bases, with 9 bases between. The CDR3 is 14 residues long. The CDR3 nucleotides are TGTGCCAGCAGCGCCACTACCGACCAAGAGACCCAGTACTTC. The encoded protein is CASSATTDQETQYF.

This clonotype was detected ten times or more. V gene TRBV29-1 combines with J gene TRBJ2-5, with 8 bases fitting TRBD1. This CDR3 has 14 amino acids. Trimming removed 6 bases from V and 5 bases from J; junction bases left unmatched: 11. CDR1 and CDR2 (germline): SQVTM, ANQGSEA. CDR3 nucleotides: TGCAGCGTCCGACAGGGGACAAGTACGGAGACCCAGTACTTC. Residues: CSVRQGTSTETQYF.

The chain carries TRBV2 and TRBJ1-1; the D is unclear. The CDR3 extends over 13 amino acids. Per germline, CDR1 SNHLY and CDR2 FYNNEI. Deletions cut 6 bases from V and 2 bases from J, with 10 bases between. This CDR3 reads CASRPPVNTEAFF. CDR3 nucleotides: TGTGCCAGCAGGCCCCCGGTTAACACTGAAGCTTTCTTT.

This clonotype was observed once. V is TRBV25-1 and J is TRBJ2-5; D call uncertain. The length of the CDR3 is 14 residues. Germline loops: CDR1 MGHDK, CDR2 SYGVNS. V lost 5 bases, J lost 1 base, and 11 bases lay in between. CDR3 sequence: CASSSGPPQETQYF. In DNA, the CDR3 is TGTGCCAGCAGTTCAGGACCGCCCCAAGAGACCCAGTACTTC.

This clonotype has a handful of counts. The chain combines TRBV25-1 with TRBJ1-2, with 10 positions matching TRBD1. CDR3 size: 15 residues. Trimming cost V 8 bases and J 8 bases; bases outside gene matches: 14. CDR1 is MGHDK and CDR2 is SYGVNS in the germline V gene. The chain's CDR3 is CASGGDRDRGYGYTF. CDR3 nucleotide sequence: TGTGCCAGCGGAGGTGACCGGGACAGGGGTTACGGCTACACCTTC.

This clonotype has at least ten counts. The chain couples TRBV2 to TRBJ2-5, with D maybe TRBD1 (5 bases). CDR1 and CDR2 (germline): SNHLY, FYNNEI. V shed 3 bases and J shed 1 base, with 12 bases lying between them. This CDR3 contains 15 residues. The CDR3 bases are TGTGCCAGCAGTGAGGGGCAAACCCCCCAAGAGACCCAGTACTTC. Its translation: CASSEGQTPQETQYF.

For this clonotype: Being one base from a much bigger clone, this may be a read error. This is likely a read error, given that the CDR3 carries no conserved phenylalanine or tryptophan at its end. The chain couples TRBV19 to TRBJ1-2, with D possibly being TRBD1 (5 bases). Germline V CDR1 and CDR2: LNHDA, SQIVND (reference sequence). This CDR3 spans 14 amino acids. V lost 5 bases to trimming and J lost 5 bases, with 15 bases between them. The CDR3, as DNA: TGTGCCAGTAGTGACAGAAGGGCGGCTTATGGCTACACCCTC. Translation: CASSDRRAAYGYTL.

This clonotype was seen a few times. The rearrangement joins TRBV2 to TRBJ1-2; a weak D match, TRBD1 (6 bases). The CDR3 is 15 amino acids. CDR1 is SNHLY and CDR2 is FYNNEI in the germline V gene. V lost 5 bases and J 1 base, leaving 14 bases between the germline ends. The chain's CDR3 is CASSSPQGDNYGYTF. CDR3 in DNA: TGTGCCAGCAGTTCTCCACAGGGCGATAACTATGGCTACACCTTC.

Comment on this clonotype: This may be a read error: a much more frequent sequence differs by one nucleotide. Because it lacks the conserved phenylalanine or tryptophan at the end, this CDR3 is likely a read error. The chain links TRBV29-1 to TRBJ2-2; 12 positions match TRBD2. The CDR3 is made up of 17 amino acids. Germline assignment: CDR1 SQVTM and CDR2 ANQGSEA. V gave up 5 bases and J gave up 0 bases; unmatched junction bases: 7. CDR3 protein: CSVRLAGVASNTGELFS. The CDR3 DNA is TGCAGCGTTCGACTAGCGGGGGTCGCATCGAACACCGGGGAGCTGTTTTCT.